This is a list of T cell receptor beta chains from one sample in a study of radiotherapy plus CTLA-4 blockade in lung cancer. TCRdb's copy holds only in-frame clones and misses some; the assay was immunoSEQ multiplex PCR. In the table there are about 72,000 clones, over 65% of which are singletons. The sample in question was peripheral blood, obtained from a patient treated with radiotherapy plus ipilimumab. The receptor source for this set is a human donor with non-small cell lung cancer who had a complete response to radiotherapy plus ipilimumab. Both conserved end residues are part of each CDR3. Fields, in order: clone size, D gene, J gene, V gene, CDR3 protein, CDR3 DNA. D genes are given only for firm matches. Size tells how often a clone was seen (once, few, many) or the class of an expanded clone, and some rows leave it out.

clone_size: .
d_call: .
j_call: TRBJ2-3
v_call: TRBV9
cdr3_aa: CASSVTGRRTDTQYF
cdr3_nt: TGTGCCAGCAGCGTGACTGGGAGACGCACAGATACGCAGTATTTT

clone_size: once
d_call: .
j_call: TRBJ1-5
v_call: TRBV5-4
cdr3_aa: CASSLAGGGQPQHF
cdr3_nt: TGTGCCAGCAGCTTGGCGGGAGGGGGTCAGCCCCAGCATTTT

clone_size: .
d_call: .
j_call: TRBJ2-3
v_call: TRBV10-3
cdr3_aa: CASTRAMGTDTQYF
cdr3_nt: TGTGCCAGCACCCGGGCTATGGGAACAGATACGCAGTATTTT

clone_size: .
d_call: .
j_call: TRBJ1-3
v_call: TRBV6-6
cdr3_aa: CASSYGGNTIYF
cdr3_nt: TGTGCCAGCAGTTATGGGGGAAACACCATATATTTT

clone_size: .
d_call: .
j_call: TRBJ2-5
v_call: TRBV19
cdr3_aa: CASSKDTRGAQYF
cdr3_nt: TGTGCCAGTAGTAAGGACACGCGTGGGGCCCAGTACTTC

clone_size: .
d_call: .
j_call: TRBJ1-5
v_call: TRBV19
cdr3_aa: CASSIWGFRSNQPQHF
cdr3_nt: TGTGCCAGTAGTATATGGGGGTTTAGGAGCAATCAGCCCCAGCATTTT

clone_size: .
d_call: .
j_call: TRBJ2-6
v_call: TRBV5-4
cdr3_aa: CASSLPRAGSGANVLTF
cdr3_nt: TGTGCCAGCAGCCTGCCACGAGCAGGGAGTGGGGCCAACGTCCTGACTTTC

clone_size: once
d_call: TRBD2
j_call: TRBJ2-1
v_call: TRBV11-3
cdr3_aa: CASSSSGVSYNEQFF
cdr3_nt: TGTGCCAGCAGCTCTAGCGGAGTCTCCTACAATGAGCAGTTCTTC

clone_size: .
d_call: .
j_call: TRBJ1-1
v_call: TRBV14
cdr3_aa: CASSPVTLNTEAFF
cdr3_nt: TGTGCCAGCAGCCCCGTGACGTTGAACACTGAAGCTTTCTTT

clone_size: .
d_call: .
j_call: TRBJ2-5
v_call: TRBV2
cdr3_aa: CASSDLWETQYF
cdr3_nt: TGTGCCAGCAGTGACCTCTGGGAGACCCAGTACTTC

clone_size: .
d_call: .
j_call: TRBJ1-2
v_call: TRBV13
cdr3_aa: CASSLGGQNYGYTF
cdr3_nt: TGTGCCAGCAGCTTAGGCGGCCAAAACTATGGCTACACCTTC

clone_size: .
d_call: .
j_call: TRBJ1-5
v_call: TRBV5-4
cdr3_aa: CASSLDRAGNQPQHF
cdr3_nt: TGTGCCAGCAGCTTGGACCGGGCGGGCAATCAGCCCCAGCATTTT

clone_size: .
d_call: .
j_call: TRBJ2-7
v_call: TRBV5-7
cdr3_aa: CASSLAGATYEQYF
cdr3_nt: TGTGCCAGCAGCTTGGCAGGGGCCACCTACGAGCAGTACTTC

clone_size: .
d_call: TRBD1
j_call: TRBJ1-5
v_call: TRBV5-1
cdr3_aa: CASSRTGPPQPQHF
cdr3_nt: TGCGCCAGCAGCAGGACAGGGCCCCCTCAGCCCCAGCATTTT

clone_size: .
d_call: .
j_call: TRBJ1-4
v_call: TRBV7-2
cdr3_aa: CASSQRDEKLFF
cdr3_nt: TGTGCCAGCAGCCAGCGAGATGAAAAACTGTTTTTT

clone_size: .
d_call: TRBD2
j_call: TRBJ2-1
v_call: TRBV4-3
cdr3_aa: CASSHTSGSTYNEQFF
cdr3_nt: TGCGCCAGCAGCCATACTAGCGGGAGCACCTACAATGAGCAGTTCTTC

clone_size: .
d_call: .
j_call: TRBJ1-6
v_call: TRBV2
cdr3_aa: CASIGQLNSPLHF
cdr3_nt: TGTGCCAGCATTGGACAGCTCAATTCACCCCTCCACTTT

clone_size: .
d_call: TRBD1
j_call: TRBJ2-2
v_call: TRBV5-5
cdr3_aa: CASSFRQGNTGELFF
cdr3_nt: TGTGCCAGCAGCTTTCGACAGGGAAACACCGGGGAGCTGTTTTTT

clone_size: .
d_call: .
j_call: TRBJ2-1
v_call: TRBV29-1
cdr3_aa: CSASRAGNNEQFF
cdr3_nt: TGCAGCGCTTCAAGGGCAGGGAACAATGAGCAGTTCTTC

clone_size: .
d_call: .
j_call: TRBJ1-2
v_call: TRBV4-1
cdr3_aa: CASSQATAANYGYTF
cdr3_nt: TGCGCCAGCAGCCAAGCTACAGCAGCTAACTATGGCTACACCTTC

clone_size: .
d_call: .
j_call: TRBJ1-2
v_call: TRBV4-3
cdr3_aa: CASSQGWAVNYGYTF
cdr3_nt: TGCGCCAGCAGCCAAGGGTGGGCCGTGAACTATGGCTACACCTTC

clone_size: .
d_call: .
j_call: TRBJ2-1
v_call: TRBV5-1
cdr3_aa: CASSLGGQNNEQFF
cdr3_nt: TGCGCCAGCAGCTTGGGAGGACAAAACAATGAGCAGTTCTTC

clone_size: .
d_call: TRBD1
j_call: TRBJ1-2
v_call: TRBV7-2
cdr3_aa: CASSLSDRGGVGYTF
cdr3_nt: TGTGCCAGCAGCTTGAGTGACAGGGGTGGGGTAGGCTACACCTTC

clone_size: .
d_call: TRBD1
j_call: TRBJ1-4
v_call: TRBV5-4
cdr3_aa: CASSPDRVTNEKLFF
cdr3_nt: TGTGCCAGCAGCCCTGACAGGGTGACTAATGAAAAACTGTTTTTT

clone_size: few
d_call: .
j_call: TRBJ1-3
v_call: TRBV7-2
cdr3_aa: CASSLEGGTLVGTIYF
cdr3_nt: TGTGCCAGCAGCTTAGAGGGGGGAACCCTGGTCGGCACCATATATTTT

clone_size: few
d_call: TRBD1
j_call: TRBJ1-2
v_call: TRBV7-6
cdr3_aa: CASSDPGQRYGYTF
cdr3_nt: TGTGCCAGCAGCGACCCGGGACAGCGATATGGCTACACCTTC